These T cell receptor beta chains were read from a single sample in a study of T cell responses to AZD1222 COVID-19 vaccine. Measured with immunoSEQ multiplex PCR; TCRdb has only the in-frame clones, and not every one. The sample has over 60,000 clones, around 90% seen once; the top ten hold around 4.8%. Specimen: peripheral blood, collected 28 days after the second dose of the MenACWY control vaccine. All receptors come from an adult who received the MenACWY meningococcal vaccine as a control. CDR3s include the opening cysteine and the closing phenylalanine or tryptophan. Each record gives: V gene, D gene, clone size, J gene, CDR3 protein, CDR3 DNA. A D gene is named only where the DNA matches it firmly. Some rows have no size entry. The others give once, few or many, or a class for an expanded clone.

>TRBV11-2|.|.|TRBJ1-2
CASSPSGVGYTF
TGTGCCAGCAGCCCCAGCGGGGTAGGCTACACCTTC
>TRBV19|.|.|TRBJ2-3
CASSYRSPTDTQYF
TGTGCCAGTAGTTACAGGAGCCCCACAGATACGCAGTATTTT
>TRBV6-5|.|.|TRBJ1-4
CASSLTIEREKLFF
TGTGCCAGCAGCCTAACGATAGAAAGGGAAAAACTGTTTTTT
>TRBV10-3|.|.|TRBJ1-2
CAIEGQQGSYGYTF
TGTGCCATCGAGGGGCAACAGGGCTCCTATGGCTACACCTTC
>TRBV12-3/TRBV12-4|.|.|TRBJ2-6
CASTDSGANVLTF
TGTGCCAGCACCGACTCTGGGGCCAACGTCCTGACTTTC
>TRBV11-2|.|.|TRBJ1-2
CASSSDGNYGYTF
TGTGCCAGCAGCTCAGACGGTAACTATGGCTACACCTTC
>TRBV9|TRBD2|few|TRBJ2-7
CASSPSGTAYEQYF
TGTGCCAGCAGCCCCAGCGGGACTGCCTACGAGCAGTACTTC
>TRBV9|TRBD1|.|TRBJ2-7
CASSPGDRGSYEQYF
TGTGCCAGCAGCCCCGGGGACAGGGGATCCTACGAGCAGTACTTC
>TRBV19|.|.|TRBJ1-5
CASSLGRTSNQPQHF
TGTGCCAGTAGTTTAGGACGCACCAGCAATCAGCCCCAGCATTTT
>TRBV5-1|TRBD2|.|TRBJ2-1
CASGGLAGDNEQFF
TGCGCCAGCGGGGGACTAGCGGGGGATAATGAGCAGTTCTTC
>TRBV12-3/TRBV12-4|.|.|TRBJ2-7
CASSPSRYEQYF
TGTGCCAGCAGCCCCTCTAGGTACGAGCAGTACTTC
>TRBV21-1|.|.|TRBJ1-5
CASSKADMGPKGNQPQHF
TGTGCCAGCAGCAAAGCTGATATGGGACCTAAAGGCAATCAGCCCCAGCATTTT
>TRBV7-7|.|.|TRBJ2-3
CASSLAGRTTDTQYF
TGTGCTAGCAGCTTAGCCGGGCGGACCACAGATACGCAGTATTTT
>TRBV4-1|.|.|TRBJ2-6
CASSQDPQTGFGANVLTF
TGCGCCAGCAGCCAAGACCCTCAAACAGGGTTCGGGGCCAACGTCCTGACTTTC
>TRBV7-2|.|.|TRBJ1-1
CASSLRGAYTEAFF
TGTGCCAGCAGCCTCCGAGGGGCCTACACTGAAGCTTTCTTT
>TRBV28|TRBD1|.|TRBJ1-5
CASSFHRGGGNQPQHF
TGTGCCAGCAGTTTTCACAGGGGAGGAGGCAATCAGCCCCAGCATTTT
>TRBV19|TRBD1|.|TRBJ2-5
CASSVTGGKTQYF
TGTGCCAGTAGTGTGACAGGGGGCAAGACCCAGTACTTC
>TRBV2|.|few|TRBJ1-1
CASSLGSRPNTEAFF
TGTGCCAGCAGTCTCGGCTCTCGGCCAAACACTGAAGCTTTCTTT
>TRBV6-2/TRBV6-3|TRBD2|.|TRBJ2-3
CASSWGLSTDTQYF
TGTGCCAGCAGTTGGGGACTAAGCACAGATACGCAGTATTTT
>TRBV5-1|TRBD1|.|TRBJ1-5
CASSPAGGLAIGNQPQHF
TGCGCCAGCAGCCCGGCAGGGGGATTAGCAATAGGCAATCAGCCCCAGCATTTT
>TRBV2|.|.|TRBJ1-2
CASSERLRGDGYTF
TGTGCCAGCAGTGAAAGGCTCCGGGGGGATGGCTACACCTTC
>TRBV19|TRBD1|.|TRBJ2-1
CATKEQGAYNEQFF
TGTGCCACCAAGGAGCAGGGGGCATACAATGAGCAGTTCTTC
>TRBV28|.|many|TRBJ1-3
CASSSGTSGNTIYF
TGTGCCAGCAGTTCAGGGACTTCAGGGAACACCATATATTTT
>TRBV5-8|TRBD1|.|TRBJ2-7
CASSWAGQAIYEQYF
TGTGCCAGCAGCTGGGCGGGACAGGCGATCTACGAGCAGTACTTC
>TRBV7-2|TRBD1|.|TRBJ2-5
CASSPRQGQETQYF
TGTGCCAGCTCCCCCCGACAGGGCCAAGAGACCCAGTACTTC
>TRBV27|.|.|TRBJ2-3
CASRLKRRADTQYF
TGTGCCAGCAGGCTCAAGAGGCGCGCGGATACGCAGTATTTT
>TRBV21-1|.|.|TRBJ1-5
CASSKRDRAQPQHF
TGTGCCAGCAGCAAGCGGGACAGGGCTCAGCCCCAGCATTTT
>TRBV5-4|.|.|TRBJ1-2
CASSLRGRAGYGYTF
TGTGCCAGCAGCTTACGGGGCCGGGCAGGCTATGGCTACACCTTC
>TRBV11-2|.|.|TRBJ2-2
CASSLEVTAPGELFF
TGTGCCAGCAGCTTAGAGGTCACAGCCCCCGGGGAGCTGTTTTTT
>TRBV6-5|TRBD1|.|TRBJ2-7
CASSPGQVTYEQYF
TGTGCCAGCAGCCCGGGACAGGTTACCTACGAGCAGTACTTC
>TRBV19|TRBD2|.|TRBJ2-7
CASRGLAGGRYEQYF
TGTGCCAGTAGAGGACTAGCGGGAGGGCGGTACGAGCAGTACTTC
>TRBV7-6|.|.|TRBJ1-2
CASSLAGTGSYGYTF
TGTGCCAGCAGCTTAGCTGGAACAGGTTCCTATGGCTACACCTTC
>TRBV5-4|.|.|TRBJ1-2
CASSLGAVNYGYTF
TGTGCCAGCAGCTTGGGTGCAGTAAACTATGGCTACACCTTC
>TRBV28|.|once|TRBJ1-3
CASAPGGDGNTIYF
TGTGCCAGCGCGCCTGGGGGTGACGGAAACACCATATATTTT
>TRBV28|.|.|TRBJ1-4
CASSTGQLRGKLFF
TGTGCCAGCAGTACTGGACAGCTAAGGGGAAAACTGTTTTTT
>TRBV5-1|TRBD1|.|TRBJ2-2
CASAGQEDGTGELFF
TGCGCCAGCGCGGGACAGGAGGATGGAACGGGGGAGCTGTTTTTT
>TRBV3-1/TRBV3-2|.|.|TRBJ2-3
CASSLGLAMDTQYF
TGTGCCAGCAGCCTCGGTCTAGCTATGGATACGCAGTATTTT
>TRBV6-2/TRBV6-3|.|.|TRBJ2-1
CASSYGSSYNEQFF
TGTGCCAGCAGTTACGGGTCATCCTACAATGAGCAGTTCTTC
>TRBV7-9|TRBD1|once|TRBJ1-1
CASSPQGDRTEAFF
TGTGCCAGCAGCCCACAGGGGGATCGCACTGAAGCTTTCTTT
>TRBV18|.|.|TRBJ2-7
CASSPSQTYEQYF
TGTGCCAGCTCACCGTCACAGACCTACGAGCAGTACTTC
>TRBV5-4|TRBD1|.|TRBJ1-1
CASSTQGIRLKAFF
TGTGCCAGCAGCACACAGGGGATTCGCCTGAAAGCTTTCTTT
>TRBV7-2|.|.|TRBJ2-3
CASSLDASADTQYF
TGTGCCAGCAGCTTAGACGCTAGTGCAGATACGCAGTATTTT
>TRBV10-3|.|.|TRBJ1-5
CAISEGTNRPQHF
TGTGCCATCAGTGAGGGAACTAATCGGCCCCAGCATTTT
>TRBV6-5|TRBD2|.|TRBJ2-2
CASSFSGRSDTGELFF
TGTGCCAGCAGTTTTAGCGGGAGGAGCGACACCGGGGAGCTGTTTTTT
>TRBV19|.|.|TRBJ2-5
CASQQQGGETQYF
TGTGCCAGCCAGCAACAGGGAGGGGAGACCCAGTACTTC
>TRBV19|.|.|TRBJ2-2
CASSDVPRGELFF
TGTGCCAGTAGTGACGTCCCGAGAGGGGAGCTGTTTTTT
>TRBV10-3|TRBD1|.|TRBJ1-4
CAISDEQGASNKLFF
TGTGCCATCAGTGATGAACAGGGGGCGTCTAATAAACTGTTTTTT
>TRBV4-1|TRBD1|.|TRBJ2-7
CASSQERDRGFSSYEQYF
TGCGCCAGCAGCCAAGAGCGGGACAGGGGATTTTCTTCCTACGAGCAGTACTTC